This T cell receptor (beta chain) was profiled in a study of T-cell memory formation after mild COVID-19. Study findings and constraints: Pre-infection memory harbored some responding clones, suggesting cross-reactive memory joined.

From 5'RACE with constant-segment primers came TCR alpha and TCR beta cDNA libraries that carried sample barcodes and UMIs. TCRdb reanalysed the 5' RACE reads using MiXCR and keeps one entry per CDR3 protein. The sample holds a few hundred thousand distinct CDR3 sequences, roughly 18% seen once. Between the trimmed V and J ends, which lost 0 bases and 1 base, there was a span of 9 bases. The CDR3 totals 15 residues. The germline gives CDR1 LGHNA, CDR2 YSLEER. Comment on this clonotype: The antigen remains undetermined.

The chain joins TRBV4-3 to TRBJ1-1; D gene unclear. Sample: PBMCs or a T cell subset sorted from them (not recorded which). This sequence originates from a man between 18 and 35 years old who had mild COVID-19 (a few samples of this study predate the infection). Cell type and time point are not known. The CDR3 coding sequence is TGCGCCAGCAGCCAAGAAAATCGGGAGAACACTGAAGCTTTCTTT. Protein: CASSQENRENTEAFF.